Each of the 11 T cell receptor beta chains below was sequenced from the same sample in a study of identical twins. Each CDR3 protein is one row after TCRdb ran MiXCR on the 5' RACE reads. This table holds more than 200,000 distinct CDR3 sequences, roughly a tenth found once. Sequenced input: memory (CD45RO+) T cells sorted from blood. These receptors were taken from a young woman in good health.

This clonotype was observed a handful of times. The chain links TRBV20-1 to TRBJ2-3; TRBD1 might be the D (5 bases). This CDR3 has 14 amino acids. The V and J ends lost 6 bases and 0 bases respectively, with 13 bases between them. Germline CDR1 reads DFQATT; CDR2 reads SNEGSKA (reference sequence). The CDR3 sequence: CSAGQASSTDTQYF. In DNA form, the CDR3 reads TGCAGTGCCGGACAAGCATCTAGCACAGATACGCAGTATTTT.

The table lists this clonotype with many counts. This rearrangement joins TRBV4-3 to TRBJ1-2; possible D gene TRBD1, 5 bases. The CDR3 extends over 12 amino acids. Trimming stripped 0 bases from V and 12 bases from J, with 11 bases between. Germline CDR1 LGHNA, CDR2 YSLEER. The DNA of the CDR3 is TGCGCCAGCAGCCAAGAGGGGCAGGGACACACCTTC. Amino acid sequence: CASSQEGQGHTF.

This clonotype turned up a few times. This rearrangement joins TRBV7-2 to TRBJ1-6; D might be TRBD1 (6 bases). Germline V lookup: CDR1 SGHTA, CDR2 FQGNSA. CDR3 length equals 13 residues. V shed 4 bases and J shed 5 bases, with 6 bases lying between them. Written as DNA, the CDR3 is TGTGCCAGCAGCTGGACAGATAATTCACCCCTCCACTTT. This sequence encodes CASSWTDNSPLHF.

This clonotype was seen at least ten times. V is TRBV20-1 and J is TRBJ2-3; a weak D match, TRBD1 (5 bases). There are 11 residues in the CDR3. Trimming took off 6 bases at V and 5 bases at J, with 9 bases between the two ends. Germline V gives CDR1 DFQATT, CDR2 SNEGSKA (reference sequence). DNA of the CDR3: TGCAGTGCCAATAGGGGAGATACGCAGTATTTT. It encodes CSANRGDTQYF.

Ten or more counts support this clonotype. The chain recombines TRBV20-1 with TRBJ2-3; perhaps TRBD2 as D (7 bases). CDR1 and CDR2 (germline): DFQATT, SNEGSKA (reference sequence). This CDR3 is built from 13 residues. V was shortened by 8 bases and J by 4 bases, with 16 bases between the two germline ends. CDR3 in DNA: TGCAGTATAGGGGGGAGGGTCGCAGATACGCAGTATTTT. It codes for CSIGGRVADTQYF.

The chain joins TRBV12-3 or TRBV12-4 to TRBJ2-7; the D gene is possibly TRBD1 (6 bases). Trimming cost V 3 bases and J 2 bases, with 14 bases left between them. The CDR3 has 15 residues. CDR3 in DNA: TGTGCCAGCAGTTTTACAGGGAAAGCCCCCTACGAGCAGTACTTC. This translates into CASSFTGKAPYEQYF.

This clonotype was detected a few times. The chain links TRBV20-1 to TRBJ2-7; TRBD2 aligns across 14 bases. Germline CDR1 reads DFQATT; CDR2 reads SNEGSKA (reference sequence). CDR3 size: 15 residues. Unmatched junction bases numbered 7, after V lost 3 bases and J lost 6 bases. The CDR3 spells CSARPRTSGRIEQYF. CDR3 coding DNA: TGCAGTGCTAGGCCCCGGACTAGCGGGAGGATCGAGCAGTACTTC.

This clonotype was counted a few times. This chain connects TRBV20-1 to TRBJ2-7, with no clear D. Germline lookup yields CDR1 DFQATT and CDR2 SNEGSKA (reference sequence). The CDR3 spans 13 residues. V lost 3 bases to trimming and J lost 5 bases, with 14 bases between them. CDR3 protein: CSASAGSGNEQYF. The CDR3 DNA reads TGCAGTGCTAGTGCCGGGTCAGGCAACGAGCAGTACTTC.

This chain joins TRBV19 and TRBJ2-6; D unresolved. The V gene lost 6 bases and the J gene lost 0 bases, with 9 bases spanning the gap. Germline lookup yields CDR1 LNHDA and CDR2 SQIVND (reference sequence). There are 15 residues in the CDR3. The CDR3 sequence is CASRLKASGANVLTF. The DNA of the CDR3 is TGTGCCAGTAGGCTAAAGGCCTCTGGGGCCAACGTCCTGACTTTC.

The table lists this clonotype with a few counts. The chain carries TRBV5-1 and TRBJ2-7, with 8 nucleotides matching TRBD2. This CDR3 comprises 15 residues. The trim removed 0 bases at V and 0 bases at J, leaving 2 bases unmatched. Germline V gene sequence: CDR1 SGHRS, CDR2 YFSETQ. CDR3 sequence: CASSLGTSRSYEQYF. The DNA of the CDR3 is TGCGCCAGCAGCTTGGGGACTAGCCGCTCCTACGAGCAGTACTTC.

The V call is TRBV20-1, the J call TRBJ2-1; 10 bases agree with TRBD1. Germline V gene lookup returns CDR1 DFQATT and CDR2 SNEGSKA (reference sequence). With V trimmed by 6 bases and J by 2 bases, 19 bases remained unmatched. The CDR3 extends over 19 amino acids. CDR3 in DNA: TGCAGTGCCGCCTCATTGACAGGGGGCGTGAGGGTGGCCTACAATGAGCAGTTCTTC. As protein: CSAASLTGGVRVAYNEQFF.